The sequence of this TCR beta chain was determined in a study of T-cell reconstitution after alpha-beta-depleted transplantation in children. General study points: Surviving recipient T cells and thymic progenitors accounted for the high day-60 TCRbeta diversity observed in some patients. T-cell counts and diversity at one year post-transplant came mainly from newly produced T cells. Reported findings indicate that, about two months after transplant, alpha-beta T cells came from several hundred expanded clones, which were derived from non-depleted graft cells.

The table lists this clonotype with a few counts. The antigen remains undetermined. Preparing the TCRbeta library involved the use of unique molecular identifiers. TCRdb passed the PCR reads through MiXCR, listing each CDR3 protein once. Among a few hundred thousand distinct CDR3 sequences listed, approximately 30% were seen once. The CDR3 contains 15 residues. CDR1 and CDR2 from the germline V gene are KGHDR and SFDVKD. V shed 3 bases and J shed 3 bases, with 12 bases lying between them. This sequence joins TRBV24-1 and TRBJ2-3; perhaps D is TRBD1 or TRBD2 (5 bases each). The sequence derives from a boy younger than two with Wiskott-Aldrich syndrome, due to receive a stem cell transplant. This specimen was PBMCs, taken before TCRalphabeta/CD19-depleted stem cell transplant. CDR3 amino acids: CATSDGDGITDTQYF. In nucleotides, the CDR3 is TGTGCCACCAGTGATGGGGACGGGATAACAGATACGCAGTATTTT.